This T cell receptor (beta chain) was sequenced in a study of post-analysis software for immune sequencing data. A few counts support this clonotype. TCR beta cDNA libraries had unique molecular identifiers. TCRdb reprocessed the PCR reads via MiXCR and lists one record per CDR3 protein. The table includes about 760,000 distinct CDR3 sequences, approximately 30% detected once. The sequence derives from a girl aged 10 to 17 with multiple sclerosis. Sequencing was performed on blood.

DNA of the CDR3: TGCGCCAGCAGCCCCGGGGCATCCGTCTATGGCTACACCTTC. This translates into CASSPGASVYGYTF. The gene calls are TRBV5-1 and TRBJ1-2; D is perhaps TRBD1 (5 bases). This CDR3 contains 14 residues. Between the trimmed V and J ends, which lost 4 bases and 4 bases, there was a span of 14 bases. In germline, CDR1 is SGHRS, CDR2 YFSETQ.